These T cell receptor beta chains were read from a single sample in a study of vaccination effects on CD4 cells after COVID-19. For these TCRs, the target antigens are not known. The method was immunoSEQ multiplex PCR; TCRdb's version includes in-frame clones alone and lacks a portion of them. The sample has tens of thousands of clones, about 81% seen once; the top ten hold 37%. The specimen comprised CD4+ T cells from PBMCs cultured with a peptide pool, sampled before COVID-19 vaccination. Receptors originate from a human donor who had a prior SARS-CoV-2 infection. Both conserved end residues are part of each CDR3. D genes are given only for firm matches. Clone size is shown for a subset of rows, as once, few, many or a class of expanded clone.

J gene	V gene	clone size	D gene	CDR3 protein	CDR3 DNA
TRBJ2-7	TRBV4-2	-	TRBD2	CASSQEISGGSSYEQYF	TGTGCCAGCAGCCAAGAGATTAGCGGGGGGAGCTCCTACGAGCAGTACTTC
TRBJ1-5	TRBV5-6	-	-	CASSLAAGRQPQHF	TGTGCCAGCAGCTTGGCGGCAGGGAGACAGCCCCAGCATTTT
TRBJ2-1	TRBV11-3	-	TRBD2	CASSALVAGVSGEQFF	TGTGCCAGCAGCGCCTTGGTAGCGGGAGTATCGGGGGAGCAGTTCTTC
TRBJ2-7	TRBV23-1	-	-	CASSPGTSYEQYF	TGCGCCAGCAGTCCCGGGACATCCTACGAGCAGTACTTC
TRBJ2-1	TRBV24-1	-	TRBD2	CATSDRAGGEQFF	TGTGCCACCAGTGATCGAGCGGGAGGCGAGCAGTTCTTC
TRBJ1-5	TRBV5-6	-	-	CASSLAGGVLQPQHF	TGTGCCAGCAGCTTGGCAGGTGGGGTTCTTCAGCCCCAGCATTTT
TRBJ2-1	TRBV7-2	few	TRBD2	CASSLTSGHSYNEQFF	TGTGCCAGCAGCTTGACTAGCGGGCACTCCTACAATGAGCAGTTCTTC
TRBJ2-2	TRBV9	-	TRBD2	CASSPSGLAGGLGSAGELFF	TGTGCCAGCAGCCCATCGGGACTAGCGGGGGGGTTGGGATCCGCCGGGGAGCTGTTTTTT
TRBJ1-3	TRBV28	medium-sized	-	CASSSNGLLAGNTIYF	TGTGCCAGCAGTTCCAACGGGCTTTTGGCTGGAAACACCATATATTTT
TRBJ2-7	TRBV28	-	TRBD1	CASSPPGTGRYEQYF	TGTGCCAGCAGCCCTCCCGGGACAGGGCGATATGAGCAGTACTTC
TRBJ2-6	TRBV2	-	-	CASSGARSSGANVLTF	TGTGCCAGCAGTGGGGCCCGGTCCTCTGGGGCCAACGTCCTGACTTTC
TRBJ2-3	TRBV5-1	-	TRBD2	CASSGGGAGDTQYF	TGCGCCAGCAGCGGCGGGGGGGCGGGAGATACGCAGTATTTT
TRBJ2-3	TRBV11-2	-	-	CASSLMLGGTDTQYF	TGTGCCAGCAGCTTAATGCTGGGGGGCACAGATACGCAGTATTTT
TRBJ1-1	TRBV3-1/TRBV3-2	once	TRBD1	CASRDRGYTEAFF	TGTGCCAGCAGGGACAGGGGTTACACTGAAGCTTTCTTT
TRBJ1-5	TRBV4-2	few	TRBD1	CASSPLPGQGTSNQPQHF	TGTGCCAGCAGCCCGTTACCGGGACAGGGGACAAGCAATCAGCCCCAGCATTTT
TRBJ1-5	TRBV9	few	-	CASSPPRSQPNQPQHF	TGTGCCAGCAGCCCACCGAGGTCACAGCCCAATCAGCCCCAGCATTTT
TRBJ2-3	TRBV7-5	-	-	CARSLGTSAVVQFADTQYF	TGTGCCAGAAGCTTAGGGACTAGTGCTGTCGTACAGTTTGCAGATACGCAGTATTTT
TRBJ2-1	TRBV29-1	-	TRBD1	CSVSDRGGYNEQFF	TGCAGCGTATCGGACAGGGGTGGCTACAATGAGCAGTTCTTC
TRBJ2-6	TRBV10-2	-	TRBD1	CASPPTGAPPSGANVLTF	TGCGCCAGCCCTCCGACAGGGGCCCCTCCGTCGGGGGCCAACGTCCTGACTTTC
TRBJ1-2	TRBV6-5	-	-	CASSKPVQGTYGYTF	TGTGCCAGCAGTAAGCCTGTACAGGGTACTTATGGCTACACCTTC
TRBJ1-4	TRBV30	-	-	CAWSVGGAVEKLFF	TGTGCCTGGAGTGTAGGGGGGGCAGTTGAAAAACTGTTTTTT
TRBJ2-3	TRBV7-9	once	-	CASSRDYTQYF	TGTGCCAGCAGCAGAGATTATACGCAGTATTTT
TRBJ1-2	TRBV2	-	TRBD1	CASRGDRFLYGYTF	TGTGCCAGCAGGGGGGACAGATTTTTGTATGGCTACACCTTC
TRBJ2-1	TRBV5-1	few	-	CASSLPPGSYNEQFF	TGCGCCAGCAGCTTGCCTCCGGGGTCCTACAATGAGCAGTTCTTC
TRBJ1-6	TRBV6-6	-	-	CASRTGLASPLHF	TGTGCCAGCAGGACTGGGCTGGCTTCACCCCTCCACTTT
TRBJ2-7	TRBV11-2	-	-	CASSFTRTSYEQYF	TGTGCCAGCAGCTTTACTCGGACTTCCTACGAGCAGTACTTC
TRBJ1-2	TRBV9	-	-	CASSVGGRARANYGYTF	TGTGCCAGCAGCGTAGGGGGCAGGGCCCGTGCTAACTATGGCTACACCTTC
TRBJ1-5	TRBV19	-	-	CASSIIGLKPNQPQHF	TGTGCCAGTAGTATAATAGGGCTGAAGCCCAATCAGCCCCAGCATTTT
TRBJ1-1	TRBV5-6	-	-	CASSLRGGNTEAFF	TGTGCCAGCAGCTTGAGGGGTGGGAACACTGAAGCTTTCTTT
TRBJ2-2	TRBV9	-	-	CASNNGAGELFF	TGTGCCAGCAATAACGGTGCCGGGGAGCTGTTTTTT
TRBJ2-7	TRBV6-5	few	-	CASSYPGDGEQYF	TGTGCCAGCAGTTACCCCGGGGATGGAGAGCAGTACTTC
TRBJ1-3	TRBV2	once	TRBD1	CASSPGTGVGNTIYF	TGTGCCAGCAGTCCAGGGACAGGGGTCGGAAACACCATATATTTT
TRBJ1-1	TRBV9	-	TRBD1	CASSVTQGAGAEAFF	TGTGCCAGCAGCGTGACACAGGGGGCCGGGGCTGAAGCTTTCTTT
TRBJ1-4	TRBV7-9	-	-	CASSLAWELFF	TGTGCCAGCAGCTTAGCTTGGGAACTGTTTTTT
TRBJ2-2	TRBV5-1	-	-	CASTRYTGELFF	TGCGCCAGCACTCGCTACACCGGGGAGCTGTTTTTT
TRBJ1-1	TRBV7-9	-	-	CASSFDTNTEAFF	TGTGCCAGCAGCTTTGACACGAACACTGAAGCTTTCTTT
TRBJ2-7	TRBV5-3	-	TRBD1	CARSPWTGPYYEQYF	TGTGCCAGAAGCCCCTGGACAGGTCCCTACTACGAGCAGTACTTC
TRBJ2-1	TRBV5-4	-	-	CASSASSRNEQFF	TGTGCCAGCAGCGCTTCTAGTCGGAATGAGCAGTTCTTC
TRBJ1-2	TRBV29-1	-	-	CSVDSLTGGSDGYTF	TGCAGCGTTGATAGCTTAACAGGCGGATCGGACGGCTACACCTTC
TRBJ2-1	TRBV7-3	-	TRBD2	CASSLSVAGGNEQFF	TGTGCCAGCAGCTTATCTGTAGCGGGGGGGAATGAGCAGTTCTTC
TRBJ2-7	TRBV27	medium-sized	TRBD1	CASGVRQGSSGEQYF	TGTGCCAGCGGTGTCCGACAGGGGAGCTCGGGCGAGCAGTACTTC
TRBJ2-3	TRBV9	once	TRBD2	CASSVPLAASTDTQYF	TGTGCCAGCAGCGTCCCACTAGCGGCGAGCACAGATACGCAGTATTTT
TRBJ1-1	TRBV5-1	-	-	CASSLAGLGVDTEAFF	TGCGCCAGCAGCTTGGCCGGGTTAGGGGTTGACACTGAAGCTTTCTTT
TRBJ2-5	TRBV18	-	TRBD1	CASSPTGTGETQYF	TGTGCCAGCTCACCGACCGGGACAGGGGAGACCCAGTACTTC
TRBJ2-7	TRBV5-1	-	-	CASSLGLTYEQYF	TGCGCCAGCAGCTTGGGACTGACCTACGAGCAGTACTTC
TRBJ1-2	TRBV7-9	-	-	CASGKGGFYGYTF	TGTGCCAGCGGAAAGGGGGGTTTCTATGGCTACACCTTC
TRBJ2-7	TRBV20-1	-	-	CSASRLNRGEQYF	TGCAGTGCTAGTCGTTTAAATAGAGGCGAGCAGTACTTC
TRBJ1-4	TRBV29-1	-	-	CSVEDPFNEKLFF	TGCAGCGTTGAAGACCCCTTTAATGAAAAACTGTTTTTT
TRBJ2-3	TRBV5-1	-	-	CASSDAESTDTQYF	TGCGCCAGCAGCGACGCAGAGAGCACAGATACGCAGTATTTT
TRBJ2-5	TRBV7-3	-	TRBD1	CASSSTGDETQYF	TGTGCCAGCAGCTCAACAGGGGACGAGACCCAGTACTTC
TRBJ1-1	TRBV18	-	-	CASSPNTGNTEAFF	TGTGCCAGCTCACCGAATACAGGGAACACTGAAGCTTTCTTT
TRBJ1-6	TRBV5-4	-	TRBD1	CASSVDRDNSPLHF	TGTGCCAGCAGCGTCGACAGGGACAATTCACCCCTCCACTTT
TRBJ1-1	TRBV18	-	-	CASSRRTRNTEAFF	TGTGCCAGCTCCCGAAGAACAAGGAACACTGAAGCTTTCTTT
TRBJ2-1	TRBV7-9	few	-	CASQDRTNEQFF	TGTGCCAGCCAGGACCGGACGAATGAGCAGTTCTTC
TRBJ2-5	TRBV7-7	-	-	CASSLLIGAEETQYF	TGTGCTAGCAGCTTACTAATTGGTGCGGAAGAGACCCAGTACTTC
TRBJ2-1	TRBV5-1	-	TRBD2	CASSLTPQSQSGANEQFF	TGCGCCAGCAGCTTGACCCCACAATCCCAGAGCGGGGCCAATGAGCAGTTCTTC
TRBJ2-5	TRBV12-5	-	-	CASAPTREETQYF	TGTGCTAGTGCCCCGACACGGGAAGAGACCCAGTACTTC